This T cell receptor (beta chain) is drawn from a study of cytomegalovirus exposure and HLA in healthy donors. Regarding the study as a whole: The sole available immune exposure information was CMV serostatus.

Comments on this clone: What it binds is not known.

PCR was performed using 60 Vbeta and 13 Jbeta primers. Profiled with immunoSEQ multiplex PCR; TCRdb holds only in-frame clones, not every one. With roughly 50,000 clones in the sample, the ten largest clones hold about 6%. This CDR3 is built from 16 residues. Germline CDR1 reads LGHNA; CDR2 reads YNFKEQ. The rearrangement joins TRBV4-2 to TRBJ2-5, with 8 bases matching TRBD2. The assigned J gene may be wrong: the sequence end matches TRBJ2-7 better. Input material: PBMCs. This TCR was sampled from a male donor in good health and CMV-seropositive. The CDR3 spells CASSQGVGLAGYEQYF. In DNA, the CDR3 is TGTGCCAGCAGCCAAGGGGTCGGGCTAGCGGGCTACGAGCAGTACTTC.